The subject of this entry is one TCR beta chain. Its matching antigen is unknown. This CDR3 has 16 amino acids. Trimming at V came to 8 bases and at J to 3 bases, leaving 14 bases not matched to a gene. The germline V gene encodes CDR1 MNHEY and CDR2 SMNVEV (reference sequence). The sample belongs to a study of cytomegalovirus exposure and HLA in healthy donors. With 60 Vbeta and 13 Jbeta primers, the PCR was carried out. In the authors' methods: An analysis that came later counted 73 million or so unique TCR beta chains, approximately 10 million shared. This table comes from immunoSEQ multiplex PCR, and its TCRdb copy is limited to in-frame clones, with some not included. The DNA gave D and trimming, while V, J and clone size come from that table. The sample has about 120,000 clones, almost 85% seen once; the top ten hold around 1.5%. Study results and limitations: Confirmation was obtained in vitro that a few CMV-associated chains are specific for CMV antigens. Highest at DRB1 and lowest at HLA-C, TCR association rates differed among HLA loci in a later analysis.

This clonotype was obtained from a woman aged 18-30 years in good health and CMV-seronegative. The rearrangement uses TRBV27 and TRBJ1-1; 8 positions match TRBD1. Sequenced input: PBMCs. CDR3: CASAFYPGQEDTEAFF. The CDR3 DNA is TGTGCCAGCGCGTTCTACCCGGGACAGGAGGACACTGAAGCTTTCTTT.